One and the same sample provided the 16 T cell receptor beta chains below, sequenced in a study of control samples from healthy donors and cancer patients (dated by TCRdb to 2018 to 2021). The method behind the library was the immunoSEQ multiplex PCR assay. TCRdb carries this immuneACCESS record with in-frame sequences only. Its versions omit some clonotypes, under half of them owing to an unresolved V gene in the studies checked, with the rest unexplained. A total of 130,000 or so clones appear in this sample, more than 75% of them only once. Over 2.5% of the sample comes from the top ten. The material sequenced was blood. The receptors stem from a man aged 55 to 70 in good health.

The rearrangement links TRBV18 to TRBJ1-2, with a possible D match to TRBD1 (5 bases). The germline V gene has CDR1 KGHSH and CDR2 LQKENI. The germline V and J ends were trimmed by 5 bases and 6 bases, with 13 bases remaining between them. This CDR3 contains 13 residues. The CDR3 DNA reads TGTGCCAGCTCAGAGCAGGGTTACAATGGCTACACCTTC. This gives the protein CASSEQGYNGYTF. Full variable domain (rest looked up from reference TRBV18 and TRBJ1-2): NAGVMQNPRHLVRRRGQEARLRCSPMKGHSHVYWYRQLPEEGLKFMVYLQKENIIDESGMPKERFSAEFPKEGPSILRIQQVVRGDSAAYFCASSEQGYNGYTFGSGTRLTVV.

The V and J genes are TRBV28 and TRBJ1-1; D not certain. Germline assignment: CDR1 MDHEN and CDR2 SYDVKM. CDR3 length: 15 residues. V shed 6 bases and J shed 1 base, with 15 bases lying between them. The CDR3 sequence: CASRPRARWNTEAFF. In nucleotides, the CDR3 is TGTGCCAGCAGACCCCGTGCCCGGTGGAACACTGAAGCTTTCTTT.

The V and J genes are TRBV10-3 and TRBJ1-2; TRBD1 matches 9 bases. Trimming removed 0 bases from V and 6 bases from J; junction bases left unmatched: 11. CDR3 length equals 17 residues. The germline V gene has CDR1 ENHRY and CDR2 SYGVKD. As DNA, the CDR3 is TGTGCCATCAGTGAGTCCTGGTACAGGGGGCAAGGTCATGGCTACACCTTC. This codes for CAISESWYRGQGHGYTF.

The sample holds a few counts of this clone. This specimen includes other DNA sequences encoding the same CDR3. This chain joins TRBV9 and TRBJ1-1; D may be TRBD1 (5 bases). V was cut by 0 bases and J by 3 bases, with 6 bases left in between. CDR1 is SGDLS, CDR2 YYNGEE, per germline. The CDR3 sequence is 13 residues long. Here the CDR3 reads CASSVVGDTEAFF. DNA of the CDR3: TGTGCCAGCAGCGTAGTGGGGGACACTGAAGCTTTCTTT.

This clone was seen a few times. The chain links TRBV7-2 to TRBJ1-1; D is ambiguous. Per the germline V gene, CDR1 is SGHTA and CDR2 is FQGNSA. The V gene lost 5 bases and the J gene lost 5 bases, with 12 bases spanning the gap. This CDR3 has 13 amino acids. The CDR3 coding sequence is TGTGCCAGCAGCACCCTAGGAGGGACTGAAGCTTTCTTT. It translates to CASSTLGGTEAFF.

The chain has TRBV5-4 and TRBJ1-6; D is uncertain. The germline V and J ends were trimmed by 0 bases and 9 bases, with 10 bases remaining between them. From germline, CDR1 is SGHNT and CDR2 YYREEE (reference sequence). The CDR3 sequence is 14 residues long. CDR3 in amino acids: CASSLGGVPSPLHF. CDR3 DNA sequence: TGTGCCAGCAGCTTGGGTGGGGTACCTTCACCCCTCCACTTT.

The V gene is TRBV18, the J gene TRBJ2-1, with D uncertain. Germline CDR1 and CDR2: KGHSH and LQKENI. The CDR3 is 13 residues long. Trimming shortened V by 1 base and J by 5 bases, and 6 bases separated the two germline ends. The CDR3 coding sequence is TGTGCCAGCTCACCACTGGCAGACAATGAGCAGTTCTTC. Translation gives CASSPLADNEQFF.

The chain's CDR3 is CASISSYNSPLHF. CDR3 sequence (DNA): TGTGCCAGCATAAGCTCCTATAATTCACCCCTCCACTTT. The V call is TRBV28, the J call TRBJ1-6; no reliable D call. The CDR3 loop spans 13 amino acids. Trimming stripped 7 bases from V and 0 bases from J, with 4 bases between. The germline gives CDR1 MDHEN, CDR2 SYDVKM.

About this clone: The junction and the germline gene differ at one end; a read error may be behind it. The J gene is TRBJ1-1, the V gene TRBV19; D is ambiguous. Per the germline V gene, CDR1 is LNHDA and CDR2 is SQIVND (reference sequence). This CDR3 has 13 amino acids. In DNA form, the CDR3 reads TGTGCCAGTAGTCTAGAGATGAACACTGAAGCTTTCTTT. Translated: CASSLEMNTEAFF.

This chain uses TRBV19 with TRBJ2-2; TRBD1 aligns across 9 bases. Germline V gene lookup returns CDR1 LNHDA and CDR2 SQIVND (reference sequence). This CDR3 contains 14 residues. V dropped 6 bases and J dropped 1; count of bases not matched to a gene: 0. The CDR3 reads CASRDRGNTGELFF. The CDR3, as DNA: TGTGCCAGTAGGGACAGGGGGAACACCGGGGAGCTGTTTTTT.

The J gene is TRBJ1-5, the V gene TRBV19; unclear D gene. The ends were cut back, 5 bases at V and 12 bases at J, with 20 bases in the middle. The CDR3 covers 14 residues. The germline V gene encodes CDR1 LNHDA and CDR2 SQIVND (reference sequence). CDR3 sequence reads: CASSRAGFGVVQHF. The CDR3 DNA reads TGTGCCAGTAGTCGGGCCGGCTTCGGAGTGGTCCAGCATTTT. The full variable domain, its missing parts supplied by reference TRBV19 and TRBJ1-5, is DGGITQSPKYLFRKEGQNVTLSCEQNLNHDAMYWYRQDPGQGLRLIYYSQIVNDFQKGDIAEGYSVSREKKESFPLTVTSAQKNPTAFYLCASSRAGFGVVQHFGDGTRLSIL.

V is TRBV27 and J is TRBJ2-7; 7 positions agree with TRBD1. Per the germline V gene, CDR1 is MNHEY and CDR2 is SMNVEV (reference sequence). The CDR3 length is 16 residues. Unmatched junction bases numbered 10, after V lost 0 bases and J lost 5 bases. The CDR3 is CASSLSSQGVWDEQYF. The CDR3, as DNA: TGTGCCAGCAGTTTATCTAGCCAGGGGGTTTGGGACGAGCAGTACTTC.

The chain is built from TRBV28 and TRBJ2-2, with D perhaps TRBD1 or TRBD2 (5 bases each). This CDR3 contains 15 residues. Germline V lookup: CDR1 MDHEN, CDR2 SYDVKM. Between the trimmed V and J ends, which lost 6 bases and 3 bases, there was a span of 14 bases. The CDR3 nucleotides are TGTGCCAGCAGATCTCGGGGCCGTGACACCGGGGAGCTGTTTTTT. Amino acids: CASRSRGRDTGELFF.

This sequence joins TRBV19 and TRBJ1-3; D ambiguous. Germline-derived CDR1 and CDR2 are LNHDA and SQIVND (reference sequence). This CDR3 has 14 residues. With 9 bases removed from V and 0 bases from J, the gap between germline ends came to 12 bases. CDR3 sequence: CASTSGYSGNTIYF. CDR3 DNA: TGTGCCAGCACCAGCGGATACTCTGGAAACACCATATATTTT. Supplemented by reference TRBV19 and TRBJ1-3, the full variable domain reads DGGITQSPKYLFRKEGQNVTLSCEQNLNHDAMYWYRQDPGQGLRLIYYSQIVNDFQKGDIAEGYSVSREKKESFPLTVTSAQKNPTAFYLCASTSGYSGNTIYFGEGSWLTVV.

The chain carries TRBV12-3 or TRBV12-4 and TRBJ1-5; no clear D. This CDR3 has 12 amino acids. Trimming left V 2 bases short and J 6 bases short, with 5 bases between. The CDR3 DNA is TGTGCCAGCAGTTTATTAGGTCAGCCCCAGCATTTT. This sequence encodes CASSLLGQPQHF.

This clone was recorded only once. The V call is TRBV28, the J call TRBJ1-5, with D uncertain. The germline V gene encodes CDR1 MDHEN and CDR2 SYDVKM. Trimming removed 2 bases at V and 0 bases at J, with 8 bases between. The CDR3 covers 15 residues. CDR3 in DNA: TGTGCCAGCAGTTTAGGCAGCCATAGCAATCAGCCCCAGCATTTT. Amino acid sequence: CASSLGSHSNQPQHF. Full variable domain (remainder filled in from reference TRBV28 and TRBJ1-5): DVKVTQSSRYLVKRTGEKVFLECVQDMDHENMFWYRQDPGLGLRLIYFSYDVKMKEKGDIPEGYSVSREKKERFSLILESASTNQTSMYLCASSLGSHSNQPQHFGDGTRLSIL.